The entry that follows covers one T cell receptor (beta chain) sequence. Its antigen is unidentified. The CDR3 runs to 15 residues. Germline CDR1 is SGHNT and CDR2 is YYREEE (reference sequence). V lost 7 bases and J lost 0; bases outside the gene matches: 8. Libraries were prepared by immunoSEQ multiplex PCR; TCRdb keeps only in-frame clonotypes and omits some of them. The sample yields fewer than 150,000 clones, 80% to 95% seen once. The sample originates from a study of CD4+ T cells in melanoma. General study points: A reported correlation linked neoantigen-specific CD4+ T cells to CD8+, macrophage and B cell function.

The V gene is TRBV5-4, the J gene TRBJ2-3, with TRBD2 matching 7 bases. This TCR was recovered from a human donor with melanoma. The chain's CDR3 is CASHVGGGSTDTQYF. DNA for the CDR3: TGTGCCAGCCATGTGGGCGGGGGTAGCACAGATACGCAGTATTTT.